This T cell receptor (beta chain) was sequenced for a study of shared clonotypes between healthy human individuals. The data were produced by immunoSEQ multiplex PCR, yet TCRdb's version contains in-frame clones alone and is incomplete. The table includes about 600,000 clones, about 96% detected once. The V end lost 3 bases, the J end lost 5 bases, and 17 bases lay between the germline ends. Germline V CDR1 and CDR2: SGHRS, YFSETQ. CDR3 length: 16 residues. J is TRBJ2-2 and V is TRBV5-1; D may be TRBD2 (6 bases). The sample taken for sequencing was naive CD4+ T cells sorted from blood. Subset given: CD45RA+ positively selected. This clonotype originated in a young woman in good health. This CDR3 is CASSYRDSLETGELFF. CDR3 bases: TGCGCCAGCAGCTACCGGGACTCGTTAGAGACCGGGGAGCTGTTTTTT. Complete variable domain (other parts from reference TRBV5-1 and TRBJ2-2): KAGVTQTPRYLIKTRGQQVTLSCSPISGHRSVSWYQQTPGQGLQFLFEYFSETQRNKGNFPGRFSGRQFSNSRSEMNVSTLELGDSALYLCASSYRDSLETGELFFGEGSRLTVL.